A single sample is the source of the 8 T cell receptor beta chains below, sequenced in a study of blood T cell repertoires in COVID-19. Produced via immunoSEQ multiplex PCR; TCRdb's table is partial and in-frame only. Of about 80,000 clones in the sample, approximately 88% were seen once. Sample: peripheral blood. Source of these receptors: a woman of 80 years or more with acute or convalescent COVID-19.

This clone was detected once. The chain recombines TRBV2 with TRBJ1-3; possible D gene TRBD1, 5 bases. The CDR3 totals 16 residues. Trimming shortened V by 7 bases and J by 0 bases, and 16 bases separated the two germline ends. Germline CDR1 and CDR2: SNHLY and FYNNEI. The CDR3 sequence is CASTLSRGSSGNTIYF. The DNA for the CDR3 is TGTGCCAGCACCCTTTCCCGGGGGAGCTCTGGAAACACCATATATTTT.

The chain recombines TRBV19 with TRBJ1-5; 7 positions agree with TRBD1. CDR1 is LNHDA, CDR2 SQIVND, per germline (reference sequence). V lost 6 bases, J lost 0 bases, and 11 bases stayed unmatched. The CDR3 consists of 17 residues. CDR3 residues: CASSLGTAPYSNQPQHF. The DNA of the CDR3 is TGTGCCAGTAGCCTCGGGACAGCCCCGTATAGCAATCAGCCCCAGCATTTT.

This clone was observed a few times. CDR3 bases: TGCAGCGTTGATGGGGTGGTCAACAGGGGGCCAGGCGCTTTCTTT. Translated, it gives CSVDGVVNRGPGAFF. This chain links TRBV29-1 with TRBJ1-1, with 9 bases lining up with TRBD1. Germline CDR1 and CDR2: SQVTM and ANQGSEA. Unmatched junction bases numbered 16, after V lost 3 bases and J lost 11 bases. The CDR3 has 15 residues.

V gene TRBV6-5 combines with J gene TRBJ2-5; no reliable D call. V shed 8 bases and J shed 2 bases, with 15 bases lying between them. CDR1 and CDR2 from the germline V gene are MNHEY and SVGAGI. The CDR3 runs 14 residues. In DNA form, the CDR3 reads TGTGCCAGCGGCTTAGAAGCGCCACAAGAGACCCAGTACTTC. Translation gives CASGLEAPQETQYF.

The V and J genes are TRBV2 and TRBJ2-1, with 10 nucleotides matching TRBD2. Per germline, CDR1 SNHLY and CDR2 FYNNEI. The V segment lost 6 bases and the J segment 3 bases; nucleotides outside the gene matches: 5. The CDR3 contains 15 residues. CDR3 protein: CASSSGRGGYNEQFF. CDR3 nucleotide sequence: TGTGCCAGCAGCAGCGGGAGGGGGGGCTACAATGAGCAGTTCTTC.

This clone was recorded once. The chain is built from TRBV7-8 and TRBJ2-2, with a weak D call TRBD2 (6 bases). V lost 8 bases, J lost 7 bases, and 20 bases lay in between. This CDR3 spans 15 amino acids. CDR1 SGHVS and CDR2 FQNEAQ come from the germline V gene. The CDR3 sequence: CASGPLVQGLGELFF. DNA of the CDR3: TGTGCCAGCGGACCCTTGGTCCAGGGACTCGGGGAGCTGTTTTTT.

V is TRBV29-1 and J is TRBJ2-1; D not resolved. Germline V lookup: CDR1 SQVTM, CDR2 ANQGSEA. The CDR3 contains 15 residues. Trimming removed 1 base at V and 12 bases at J, with 22 bases between. As DNA, the CDR3 is TGCAGCGTTGAAGGAGGCAGACCCTACAATGAGCGGCAGTTCTTC. This encodes CSVEGGRPYNERQFF.

The chain joins TRBV9 to TRBJ2-3, with 9 nucleotides matching TRBD2. V lost 3 bases and J lost 5; bases outside the gene matches: 7. Germline values: CDR1 SGDLS, CDR2 YYNGEE. CDR3 length equals 15 residues. The DNA of the CDR3 is TGTGCCAGCAGCGGGGGACTAGCTGTGCAAGATACGCAGTATTTT. Amino acid sequence: CASSGGLAVQDTQYF.